The 24 T cell receptor beta chains listed next were all sequenced from one sample in a study of spatial heterogeneity in lung cancer. General study points: Counts of expanded intratumoral alpha and beta TCRs tracked tumor mutation counts.

Antigens of these TCRs are unknown. TCRdb ran MiXCR on the 5' RACE reads and lists one entry per CDR3 protein. The sample holds roughly 10,000 distinct CDR3 sequences; roughly 8% are singletons and the top ten take about 20%. Indicated time point: sample taken at primary tumor resection. Sequenced material: lung tumor tissue, taken at surgery. The receptors were gathered from a male donor with early-stage non-small cell lung cancer.

This clonotype has just a few counts. The genes are TRBV12-5 and TRBJ2-3; no reliable D call. Trimming took 4 bases from V and 2 from J, leaving 4 bases between them. In germline, CDR1 is LGHNT, CDR2 FRNRAP. This CDR3 region has 12 residues. CDR3 sequence reads: CASGSTTDTQYF. Written as DNA, the CDR3 is TGTGCTAGTGGTTCTACCACAGATACGCAGTATTTT.

This clonotype was recorded many times. A read error may account for a junction end that differs from germline. This chain uses TRBV2 with TRBJ2-5, with a weak D call TRBD2 (5 bases). The CDR3 is 14 residues long. CDR1 and CDR2 (germline): SNHLY, FYNNEI. CDR3 sequence (DNA): TGTGCCAGCAGTCAACTAGTGGGCAGAGAGTCCCAGTACTTC. Protein sequence: CASSQLVGRESQYF.

The sample holds many counts of this clonotype. J is TRBJ2-3 and V is TRBV28, with 11 bases aligning to TRBD2. The junction had 9 bases not matched to a gene; V was cut back by 8 bases and J by 2 bases. This CDR3 spans 16 amino acids. Per germline, CDR1 MDHEN and CDR2 SYDVKM. CDR3 in DNA: TGTGCCAGCGAGTCTAGCGGGAGGTTACACACAGATACGCAGTATTTT. Translation: CASESSGRLHTDTQYF.

There are many counts of this clonotype. The genes are TRBV20-1 and TRBJ2-7, with D possibly matching TRBD1 (5 bases). V gave up 5 bases and J gave up 1 base, with 12 bases separating them. The CDR3 is 13 residues long. The germline V gene encodes CDR1 DFQATT and CDR2 SNEGSKA (reference sequence). CDR3 DNA sequence: TGCAGTGCTTCTGACAGAAGATCCTACGAGCAGTACTTC. Its protein is CSASDRRSYEQYF.

This clonotype was detected many times. This chain uses TRBV4-2 with TRBJ1-4; TRBD1 might be the D (5 bases). Germline V gives CDR1 LGHNA, CDR2 YNFKEQ. The V and J ends lost 4 bases and 7 bases respectively, with 13 bases between them. The CDR3 spans 14 residues. CDR3 nucleotides: TGTGCCAGCAGCCGACAGAGGAAGGCTGAAAAACTGTTTTTT. It yields the protein CASSRQRKAEKLFF.

This clonotype was counted between two and nine times. This chain uses TRBV6-1 with TRBJ1-5, with TRBD1 identical over 7 bases. CDR3 length equals 16 residues. Germline lookup yields CDR1 MNHNS and CDR2 SASEGT. Trimming cost V 0 bases and J 2 bases; bases outside gene matches: 4. This CDR3 reads CASSEAVGGRNQPQHF. The CDR3 coding sequence is TGTGCCAGCAGTGAAGCTGTAGGGGGCCGCAATCAGCCCCAGCATTTT.

Ten or more counts support this clonotype. CDR3 region: CSARDSGQNIQYF. The CDR3 DNA is TGCAGTGCTAGAGATAGCGGACAAAACATTCAGTACTTC. The rearrangement links TRBV20-1 to TRBJ2-4; D may be TRBD2 (6 bases). The V and J ends lost 0 bases and 5 bases respectively, with 8 bases between them. Germline V lookup: CDR1 DFQATT, CDR2 SNEGSKA (reference sequence). The CDR3 runs 13 residues.

V is TRBV2 and J is TRBJ2-1; 7 bases are shared with TRBD1. Germline values: CDR1 SNHLY, CDR2 FYNNEI. With V trimmed by 4 bases and J by 9 bases, 6 bases remained unmatched. The CDR3 length is 13 residues. CDR3 protein: CASSGQGYGEQFF. The CDR3 nucleotides read TGTGCCAGCAGTGGACAGGGATATGGTGAGCAGTTCTTC.

This clonotype is deemed medium-sized (0.01 to 0.1%). CDR3 coding DNA: TGTGCCAGCAGCTTCCCCGTAGGGACAGGGTTTTCCTACGAGCAGTACTTC. Translated: CASSFPVGTGFSYEQYF. The genes are TRBV7-8 and TRBJ2-7; TRBD1 aligns across 9 bases. Looked up from germline, CDR1 is SGHVS and CDR2 is FQNEAQ. The CDR3 covers 17 residues. V lost 3 bases, J lost 1 base, and 10 bases stayed unmatched. Drawing the rest from reference TRBV7-8 and TRBJ2-7, the complete variable domain is GAGVSQSPRYKVAKRGQDVALRCDPISGHVSLFWYQQALGQGPEFLTYFQNEAQLDKSGLPSDRFFAERPEGSVSTLKIQRTQQEDSAVYLCASSFPVGTGFSYEQYFGPGTRLTVT.

At least ten counts were recorded for this clonotype. The chain joins TRBV29-1 to TRBJ2-7; 7 bases line up with TRBD1. V trimming: 7 bases; J trimming: 6 bases; junction bases outside the gene matches: 9. Looked up from germline, CDR1 is SQVTM and CDR2 is ANQGSEA. This CDR3 is built from 12 residues. CDR3 bases: TGCAGCGCAACAGGGGTGGATCGCGAGCAGTACTTC. Its protein product is CSATGVDREQYF.

Turning to this clonotype: It may be a read error: a sequence one base away is much more abundant. The chain has TRBV18 and TRBJ2-7, with D tentatively TRBD1 (6 bases). Germline V lookup: CDR1 KGHSH, CDR2 LQKENI. V was clipped by 0 bases and J by 9 bases, with 18 bases between them. CDR3 length: 15 residues. CDR3 sequence: CASSPPSGTTSVQYF. The CDR3 coding sequence is TGTGCCAGCTCACCACCCTCCGGGACAACCTCCGTGCAGTACTTC.

The V gene is TRBV10-3, the J gene TRBJ1-6; 12 bases line up with TRBD1. The CDR3 consists of 17 residues. V shed 2 bases, J shed 7 bases, and the junction held 6 bases outside the gene matches. Germline values: CDR1 ENHRY, CDR2 SYGVKD. The CDR3 region is CAISEGKGQGANSPLHF. For the CDR3, the DNA is TGTGCCATCAGTGAGGGGAAGGGACAGGGGGCAAATTCACCCCTCCACTTT.

The gene calls are TRBV5-1 and TRBJ1-5, with D perhaps matching TRBD1 (6 bases). V was trimmed by 4 bases and J by 3 bases, leaving 14 bases between them. The CDR3 has 15 amino acids. Germline values: CDR1 SGHRS, CDR2 YFSETQ. DNA of the CDR3: TGCGCCAGCAGCGTGGACAGCCAGATCAATCAGCCCCAGCATTTT. Translated: CASSVDSQINQPQHF.

This clonotype has at least ten counts. The J gene is TRBJ2-1, the V gene TRBV5-1; 8 nucleotides line up with TRBD2. This CDR3 spans 14 amino acids. Germline V gene data show CDR1 as SGHRS and CDR2 as YFSETQ. Losses at the gene ends were 4 bases for V and 5 bases for J; bases not matched to a gene: 5. The CDR3 DNA sequence: TGCGCCAGCAGCGGCGGGACTAGGAACAATGAGCAGTTCTTC. Protein: CASSGGTRNNEQFF.

This clonotype was observed at least ten times. V is TRBV20-1 and J is TRBJ2-3; 9 bases match TRBD1. Losses at the gene ends were 4 bases for V and 10 bases for J; bases not matched to a gene: 15. Germline V lookup: CDR1 DFQATT, CDR2 SNEGSKA (reference sequence). This CDR3 has 15 residues. The CDR3 DNA follows: TGCAGTGCTACCGCGGGACAGGGTGGCTCTAGTGCGCAGTATTTT. As protein: CSATAGQGGSSAQYF.

This chain connects TRBV29-1 to TRBJ1-2; D ambiguous. The CDR3 is 14 amino acids. The ends were cut back, 7 bases at V and 1 base at J, with 16 bases in the middle. In germline, CDR1 is SQVTM, CDR2 ANQGSEA. The chain's CDR3 is CSGDLPGSNYGYTF. The CDR3 region has the DNA TGCAGCGGTGACCTACCGGGCAGTAACTATGGCTACACCTTC. Drawing the rest from reference TRBV29-1 and TRBJ1-2, the complete variable domain is SAVISQKPSRDICQRGTSLTIQCQVDSQVTMMFWYRQQPGQSLTLIATANQGSEATYESGFVIDKFPISRPNLTFSTLTVSNMSPEDSSIYLCSGDLPGSNYGYTFGSGTRLTVV.

This clonotype was detected ten times or more. The J gene is TRBJ2-4, the V gene TRBV24-1, with a tentative D call TRBD1 (6 bases). Germline V CDR1 and CDR2: KGHDR, SFDVKD. The CDR3 spans 14 residues. V was clipped by 6 bases and J by 8 bases, with 16 bases between them. The CDR3 sequence is CATSYGPEGDIQYF. CDR3 sequence (DNA): TGTGCCACCAGTTATGGACCAGAGGGGGACATTCAGTACTTC.

This clonotype was counted at least ten times. The V call is TRBV30, the J call TRBJ1-1; unclear D gene. Looked up from germline, CDR1 is GTSNPN and CDR2 is SVGIG (reference sequence). This CDR3 has 13 residues. Trimming removed 1 base from V and 5 bases from J, with 11 bases in between. CDR3 DNA: TGTGCCTGGAGTGGTGATGCTGGTACTGAAGCTTTCTTT. It specifies CAWSGDAGTEAFF.

This clonotype was counted at least ten times. This sequence joins TRBV2 and TRBJ1-2; D uncertain. Germline V gene lookup returns CDR1 SNHLY and CDR2 FYNNEI. The ends were cut back, 0 bases at V and 0 bases at J, with 11 bases in the middle. This CDR3 spans 16 amino acids. CDR3 sequence: CASSEAMGEANYGYTF. The CDR3 DNA follows: TGTGCCAGCAGTGAAGCGATGGGAGAAGCTAACTATGGCTACACCTTC.

This clonotype has more than one count but fewer than ten. The rearrangement uses TRBV7-2 and TRBJ1-1; maybe TRBD1 (6 bases). Germline V gene sequence: CDR1 SGHTA, CDR2 FQGNSA. V dropped 4 bases and J dropped 8 bases, with 20 bases sitting between them. The CDR3 totals 15 residues. The CDR3 sequence: CASSSSAGGASEAFF. The CDR3 region has the DNA TGTGCCAGCAGCTCCTCGGCCGGGGGCGCGTCCGAAGCTTTCTTT.

This clonotype was seen at least ten times. This chain joins TRBV7-9 and TRBJ1-4; D is unclear. The CDR3 runs 14 residues. Germline V lookup: CDR1 SEHNR, CDR2 FQNEAQ (reference sequence). V was pared by 1 base and J by 7 bases, with 10 bases between. CDR3 protein: CASSLDYVAEKLFF. CDR3 sequence (DNA): TGTGCCAGCAGCTTAGATTATGTCGCTGAAAAACTGTTTTTT.

This chain joins TRBV20-1 and TRBJ2-7, with a weak D call TRBD1 (6 bases). Germline V gene lookup returns CDR1 DFQATT and CDR2 SNEGSKA (reference sequence). This CDR3 has 14 amino acids. The V gene lost 7 bases and the J gene lost 4 bases, with 20 bases spanning the gap. The DNA for the CDR3 is TGCAGTGTGGGAAGAGGGGGAACCCGTTACGAGCAGTACTTC. Protein sequence: CSVGRGGTRYEQYF.

The sample holds many counts of this clonotype. J is TRBJ2-1 and V is TRBV28; D is perhaps TRBD2 (6 bases). Looked up from germline, CDR1 is MDHEN and CDR2 is SYDVKM. The V gene lost 3 bases and the J gene lost 2 bases, with 8 bases spanning the gap. The CDR3 is 14 amino acids. The CDR3 nucleotides read TGTGCCAGCAGTTTGTCGGGGGCCTACAATGAGCAGTTCTTC. As protein: CASSLSGAYNEQFF.

This clonotype showed up many times. J is TRBJ1-6 and V is TRBV4-3; perhaps TRBD1 as D (5 bases). CDR1 and CDR2 (germline): LGHNA, YSLEER. This CDR3 region has 15 residues. Trimming left V 0 bases short and J 9 bases short, with 12 bases between. CDR3: CASSQDSGSGSPLHF. The CDR3 DNA reads TGCGCCAGCAGCCAAGATTCAGGGTCCGGTTCACCCCTCCACTTT.